This T cell receptor (beta chain) appears in the sequencing data of a study of T cells after yellow fever vaccination. MiXCR, applied by TCRdb to the 5' RACE reads, yields one record per CDR3 protein. This repertoire shows about 330,000 distinct CDR3 sequences, roughly 3.9% found once; its top ten account for approximately 25%. Regarding this clonotype: As yet, its antigen is unknown.

Study findings and constraints: It was a small share of clonotypes that appeared in both CD4 and CD8 compartments. Detected again after the booster were most primary-vaccination clones, at 96% CD4 and more than 70% CD8. Abundant clonotypes from the bulk population could get into FACS-sorted repertoires as contaminants. On re-exposure, the response was weaker but peaked faster, at day 5 versus 15.

The sequenced sample was PBMCs, obtained 5 days after the yellow fever booster vaccination. The sequence was obtained from a man younger than 35 who received the YFV17D yellow fever vaccine.

The CDR3 here is CASRSGSDTQYF. CDR3 in DNA: TGTGCCAGCAGAAGCGGGTCAGATACGCAGTATTTT. The chain has TRBV12-3 or TRBV12-4 and TRBJ2-3, with TRBD2 as a possible D gene (6 bases). Trimming left V 6 bases short and J 4 bases short, with 8 bases between. This CDR3 is built from 12 residues.